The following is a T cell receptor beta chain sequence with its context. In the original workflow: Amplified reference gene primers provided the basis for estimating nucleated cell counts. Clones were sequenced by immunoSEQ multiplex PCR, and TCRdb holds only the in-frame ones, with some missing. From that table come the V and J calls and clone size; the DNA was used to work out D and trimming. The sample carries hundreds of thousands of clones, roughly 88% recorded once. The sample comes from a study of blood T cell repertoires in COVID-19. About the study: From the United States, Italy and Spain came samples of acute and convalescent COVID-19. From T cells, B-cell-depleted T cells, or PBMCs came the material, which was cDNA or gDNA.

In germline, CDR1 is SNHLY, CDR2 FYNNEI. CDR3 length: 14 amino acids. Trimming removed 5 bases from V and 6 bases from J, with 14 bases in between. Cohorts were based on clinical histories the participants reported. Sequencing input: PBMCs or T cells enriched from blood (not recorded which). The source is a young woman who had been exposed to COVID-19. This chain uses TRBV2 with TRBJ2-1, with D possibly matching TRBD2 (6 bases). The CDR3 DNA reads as TGTGCCAGCAGTCGGACTACCGAGGGCAATGAGCAGTTCTTC. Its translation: CASSRTTEGNEQFF.